Below are 12 T cell receptor beta chains sequenced from a single sample in a study of blood T cells in healthy people across ages. Using a J-beta primer mix together with a sample-barcoded 5' primer, a second PCR was run for roughly 6 to 12 cycles. TCRdb re-derived calls from the 5' RACE reads in MiXCR, one entry per CDR3 protein. The top ten hold 15% to 20% of the sample, which has just under 900,000 distinct CDR3 sequences, 29% seen once. Input material: blood. These TCRs come from a woman older than 75 in good health.

This clonotype has ten or more counts. The chain combines TRBV13 with TRBJ2-7; 7 bases map to TRBD2. V trimming: 4 bases; J trimming: 7 bases; junction bases outside the gene matches: 10. The CDR3 sequence is 14 residues long. Germline V gene data show CDR1 as PRHDT and CDR2 as FYEKMQ (reference sequence). The CDR3 here is CASSSGGPSGEQYF. As DNA, the CDR3 is TGTGCCAGCAGCTCGGGGGGTCCCTCGGGGGAGCAGTACTTC.

This clonotype was detected many times. The rearrangement uses TRBV12-3 or TRBV12-4 and TRBJ2-1; perhaps TRBD1 as D (6 bases). CDR3 size: 17 residues. Trimming stripped 6 bases from V and 0 bases from J, with 18 bases between. In DNA, the CDR3 is TGTGCCAGCAGCCCCTACGGGACAAGAAGCTCCTACAATGAGCAGTTCTTC. It yields the protein CASSPYGTRSSYNEQFF.

In this sample, this clonotype turned up many times. This CDR3 reads CASNQGSTQYF. The CDR3 region has the DNA TGTGCCAGCAACCAGGGAAGTACGCAGTATTTT. The chain links TRBV25-1 to TRBJ2-3, with D tentatively TRBD1 (5 bases). The CDR3 spans 11 residues. CDR1 and CDR2 from the germline V gene are MGHDK and SYGVNS. The ends were cut back, 7 bases at V and 8 bases at J, with 10 bases in the middle.

Many counts were recorded for this clonotype. The V and J genes are TRBV19 and TRBJ2-7, with D uncertain. Trimming removed 3 bases at V and 0 bases at J, with 6 bases between. The germline gives CDR1 LNHDA, CDR2 SQIVND (reference sequence). The CDR3 contains 13 residues. CDR3 sequence: CASSIGSSYEQYF. CDR3 nucleotide sequence: TGTGCCAGTAGTATCGGAAGCTCCTACGAGCAGTACTTC.

In the case of this clonotype: Since a much larger clone is just one base distant, this may be a read error. The chain uses TRBV6-2 or TRBV6-3 and TRBJ1-2, with 8 bases fitting TRBD1. CDR3 length equals 13 residues. The germline gives CDR1 MNHEY, CDR2 SVGEGT. V lost 5 bases, J lost 6 bases, and 5 bases stayed unmatched. CDR3 nucleotide sequence: TGTGCCAGCAGTACAGGGGGAAAGGATGGCTACACCTTC. It is translated as CASSTGGKDGYTF.

V and J are TRBV2 and TRBJ2-2, with a possible D match to TRBD2 (5 bases). CDR3 length equals 13 residues. Germline CDR1 and CDR2: SNHLY and FYNNEI. The ends were cut back, 7 bases at V and 7 bases at J, with 13 bases in the middle. The CDR3 is CASIGLEGGELFF. For the CDR3, the DNA is TGTGCCAGCATCGGTCTAGAGGGCGGGGAGCTGTTTTTT.

Remarks on this clonotype: Just one base apart from a much larger clone, this may be a read error. J is TRBJ2-1 and V is TRBV27, with D unresolved. The CDR3 is 14 amino acids. Germline CDR1 and CDR2: MNHEY and SMNVEV (reference sequence). The chain's CDR3 is CASSLLDSENERFF. The CDR3 nucleotides are TGTGCCAGCAGTTTGCTCGACTCCGAAAATGAGCGGTTCTTC.

This clonotype showed up just a few times. This chain links TRBV9 with TRBJ1-4; 7 nucleotides match TRBD1. Germline V gene data show CDR1 as SGDLS and CDR2 as YYNGEE. The V gene end was trimmed by 3 bases and the J gene end by 8 bases; junction bases not matched to a gene: 4. The CDR3 extends over 13 amino acids. The CDR3 bases are TGTGCCAGCAGCGGGACAGGTAGAGAAAAACTGTTTTTT. This sequence encodes CASSGTGREKLFF.

On this clonotype itself: A much larger clone lies one base from this, so it may be a read error. The chain recombines TRBV12-3 or TRBV12-4 with TRBJ2-4, with 9 bases that match TRBD1. CDR3 length equals 14 residues. The trim removed 6 bases at V and 7 bases at J, leaving 7 bases unmatched. CDR3 amino acids: CASRPGTGYNIQYF. Here the CDR3 DNA reads TGTGCCAGCAGGCCCGGGACAGGGTACAACATTCAGTACTTC.

Only a few counts were recorded for this clonotype. The chain has TRBV18 and TRBJ2-3; 8 bases are a match to TRBD2. Germline CDR1 KGHSH, CDR2 LQKENI. V trimming: 6 bases; J trimming: 0 bases; junction bases outside the gene matches: 14. The CDR3 has 18 amino acids. The CDR3 DNA follows: TGTGCCAGCTCGGCGGAGGCTAGCGGGCGGATTAGCACAGATACGCAGTATTTT. Translation gives CASSAEASGRISTDTQYF.

This chain joins TRBV3-1 and TRBJ2-1, with D unclear. CDR3 size: 16 residues. Germline-derived CDR1 and CDR2 are LGHDT and YNNKEL (reference sequence). Trimming took off 3 bases at V and 1 base at J, with 13 bases between the two ends. The CDR3 DNA reads TGTGCCAGCAGCCATTCCCCCCTAGGTTCCTACAATGAGCAGTTCTTC. Encoded protein: CASSHSPLGSYNEQFF.

A word on this clonotype: The junction shows a germline mismatch at one end, possibly a read error. This chain links TRBV5-1 with TRBJ2-6, with a weak D call TRBD1 (5 bases). CDR3 length equals 15 residues. CDR1 SGHRS and CDR2 YFSETQ come from the germline V gene. The CDR3 DNA is TGCGCCAGCAGCTTGAGGTCCTCTGGGGCCAACGTCCGGACTTTC. It encodes CASSLRSSGANVRTF.